The entry below gives a single T cell receptor beta chain sequence along with its context. Its target is unknown. TCR beta CDR3 region amplification was performed from RNA transcripts. First-round RT-PCR targeting the TCR CDR3 was performed with the HTBI primer set. Each CDR3 protein gets one entry after TCRdb re-called the multiplex PCR reads with MiXCR. This table has 500,000 to 650,000 distinct CDR3 sequences, about 14% appearing once. This sample is drawn from a study of T cells in Graves' hyperthyroidism and ophthalmopathy. Study-wide results and limits: Model predictions of ophthalmopathy came a median approximately 6 months before onset. A model using 13 V-J features told ophthalmopathy apart from stable hyperthyroidism.

The diagnostic basis comprised clinical symptoms, serum thyroxine and TRAb, thyroid ultrasound and orbital computed tomography. The PBMCs were taken from about 9.7 ml of fresh peripheral blood. Trimming cost V 3 bases and J 4 bases; bases outside gene matches: 8. Germline V gives CDR1 SGHTA, CDR2 FQGNSA. This CDR3 contains 16 residues. The sequenced sample consisted of blood. The J gene is TRBJ2-7, the V gene TRBV7-2, with 11 bases that match TRBD2. This TCR derives from a woman aged 50 to 65 with Graves' ophthalmopathy. CDR3 residues: CASSFLAGGRRYEQYF. The CDR3 DNA reads TGTGCCAGCAGCTTTTTAGCGGGAGGGCGGCGGTACGAGCAGTACTTC. The variable domain in full, completed from reference TRBV7-2 and TRBJ2-7, reads GAGVSQSPSNKVTEKGKDVELRCDPISGHTALYWYRQSLGQGLEFLIYFQGNSAPDKSGLPSDRFSAERTGGSVSTLTIQRTQQEDSAVYLCASSFLAGGRRYEQYFGPGTRLTVT.